The present entry profiles one T cell receptor (beta chain) with its context. The antigen is undetermined. The sample originates from a study of immune evolution from preneoplasia to lung adenocarcinoma. CDR3 size: 18 residues. Repertoires were generated with immunoSEQ multiplex PCR, while TCRdb's copy carries only in-frame clones and drops some. The sample has over 6,500 clones, about 86% seen once; the top ten hold about 2.4%. General study points: From normal lung to invasive adenocarcinoma, top clone frequencies appeared to decrease. Normal lung had highest clonality; later lesions appeared denser, more diverse.

Between the mid-2010s and the late 2010s, patients underwent resection in Japan or China. After pathologic assessment, macro-dissection selected premalignant or tumor cells for extraction. The J gene is TRBJ2-6, the V gene TRBV21-1; no DNA check was done on the table's D call, TRBD1. TRBV21-1 is reported as a pseudogene. The sequenced sample was FFPE invasive lung adenocarcinoma tissue. This clonotype was obtained from a person aged 50 or older with lung adenocarcinoma. In nucleotides, the CDR3 is TGTGCCAGCAGCAAAGGTGGGCTTCGGCCTTCTGGGGCCAACGTCCTGACTTTC. Translating it yields CASSKGGLRPSGANVLTF.